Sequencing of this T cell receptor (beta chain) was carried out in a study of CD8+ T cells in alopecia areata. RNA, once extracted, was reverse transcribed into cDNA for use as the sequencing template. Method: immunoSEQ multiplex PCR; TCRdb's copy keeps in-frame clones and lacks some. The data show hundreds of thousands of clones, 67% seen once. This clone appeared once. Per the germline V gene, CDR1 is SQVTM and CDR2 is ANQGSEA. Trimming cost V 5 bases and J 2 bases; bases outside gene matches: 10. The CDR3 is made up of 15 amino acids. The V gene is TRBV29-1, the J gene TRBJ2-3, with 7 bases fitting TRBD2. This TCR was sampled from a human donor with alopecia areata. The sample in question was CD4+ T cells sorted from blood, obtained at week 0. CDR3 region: CSVNQRGRYTDTQYF. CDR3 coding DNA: TGCAGCGTTAATCAGCGGGGACGATACACAGATACGCAGTATTTT.